The entry below describes one T cell receptor (beta chain). Sequenced by immunoSEQ multiplex PCR; TCRdb stores in-frame clones only, minus some. The data show 200,000 to 300,000 clones, with about 86% seen just once and approximately 2% held by the top ten. Germline assignment: CDR1 LNHNV and CDR2 YYDKDF (reference sequence). CDR3 length: 16 amino acids. Trimming took 1 base from V and 1 from J, leaving 10 bases between them. The data derive from a study of blood T cell repertoires in COVID-19. In the study overall: Some COVID-19 samples were acute and others convalescent; all came from the United States, Italy and Spain.

The gene calls are TRBV15 and TRBJ1-4; D not certain. Sequenced sample: peripheral blood. This receptor was obtained from a man between 25 and 39 years old with active or convalescent COVID-19. CDR3 bases: TGTGCCACCAGCAGAGCCCGCGGGGTAACTAATGAAAAACTGTTTTTT. Translated: CATSRARGVTNEKLFF.